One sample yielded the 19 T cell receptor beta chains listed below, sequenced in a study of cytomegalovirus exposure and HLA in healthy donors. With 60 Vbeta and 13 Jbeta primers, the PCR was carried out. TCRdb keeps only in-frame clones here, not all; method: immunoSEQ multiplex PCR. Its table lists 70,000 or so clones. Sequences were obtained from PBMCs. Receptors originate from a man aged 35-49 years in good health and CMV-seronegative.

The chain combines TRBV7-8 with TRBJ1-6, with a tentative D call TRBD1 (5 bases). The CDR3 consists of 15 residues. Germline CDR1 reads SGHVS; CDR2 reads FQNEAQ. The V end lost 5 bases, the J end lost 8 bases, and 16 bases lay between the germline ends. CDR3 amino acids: CASSPQGRGHSPLHF. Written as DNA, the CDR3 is TGTGCCAGCAGCCCTCAGGGTAGGGGCCATTCACCCCTCCACTTT.

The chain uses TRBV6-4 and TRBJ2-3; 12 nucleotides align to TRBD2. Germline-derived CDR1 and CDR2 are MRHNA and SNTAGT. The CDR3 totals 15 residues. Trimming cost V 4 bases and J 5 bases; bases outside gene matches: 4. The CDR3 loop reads CASSVGLAGRDTQYF. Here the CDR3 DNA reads TGTGCCAGCAGTGTCGGACTAGCGGGACGAGATACGCAGTATTTT.

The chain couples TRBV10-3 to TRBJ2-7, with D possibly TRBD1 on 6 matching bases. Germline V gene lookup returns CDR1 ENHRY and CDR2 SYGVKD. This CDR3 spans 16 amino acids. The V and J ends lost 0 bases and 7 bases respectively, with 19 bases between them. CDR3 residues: CAISESGTNGIREQYF. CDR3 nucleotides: TGTGCCATCAGTGAGTCCGGGACAAATGGGATACGGGAGCAGTACTTC.

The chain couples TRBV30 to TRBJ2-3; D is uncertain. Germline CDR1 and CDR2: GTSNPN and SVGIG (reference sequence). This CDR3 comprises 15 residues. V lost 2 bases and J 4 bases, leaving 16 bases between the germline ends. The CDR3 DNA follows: TGTGCCTGGAGTCCCCAAGACGTCGGGTCAGATACGCAGTATTTT. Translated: CAWSPQDVGSDTQYF.

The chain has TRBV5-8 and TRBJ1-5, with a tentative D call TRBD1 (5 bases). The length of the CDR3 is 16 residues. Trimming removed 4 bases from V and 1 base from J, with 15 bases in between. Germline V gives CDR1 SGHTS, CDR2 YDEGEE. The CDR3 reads CASSTGLGGSNQPQHF. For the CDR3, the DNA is TGTGCCAGCAGCACGGGGCTCGGGGGGAGCAATCAGCCCCAGCATTTT. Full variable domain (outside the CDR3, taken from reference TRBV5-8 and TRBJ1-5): EAGVTQSPTHLIKTRGQQATLRCSPISGHTSVYWYQQALGLGLQFLLWYDEGEERNRGNFPPRFSGRQFPNYSSELNVNALELEDSALYLCASSTGLGGSNQPQHFGDGTRLSIL.

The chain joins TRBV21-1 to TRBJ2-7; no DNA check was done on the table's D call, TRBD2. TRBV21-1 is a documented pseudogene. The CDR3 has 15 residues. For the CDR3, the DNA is TGTGCCAGCAGCAAAGGTGTCCCGCTAGTCTACGAGCAGTACTTC. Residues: CASSKGVPLVYEQYF.

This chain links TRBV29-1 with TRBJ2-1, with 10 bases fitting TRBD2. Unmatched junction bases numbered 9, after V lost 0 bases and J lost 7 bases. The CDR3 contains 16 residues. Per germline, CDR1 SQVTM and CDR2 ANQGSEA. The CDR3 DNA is TGCAGCGTTGAAGATCGGGGTAGCGGGAGGCTAAATGAGCAGTTCTTC. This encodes CSVEDRGSGRLNEQFF.

CDR3 in DNA: TGCGCCAGCGCTATGGGGGGGGCGGATCAGCCCCAGCATTTT. Its translation: CASAMGGADQPQHF. The chain recombines TRBV5-1 with TRBJ1-5, with D possibly being TRBD1 (6 bases). CDR3 length: 14 residues. Germline V gives CDR1 SGHRS, CDR2 YFSETQ. Trimming stripped 7 bases from V and 5 bases from J, with 16 bases between.

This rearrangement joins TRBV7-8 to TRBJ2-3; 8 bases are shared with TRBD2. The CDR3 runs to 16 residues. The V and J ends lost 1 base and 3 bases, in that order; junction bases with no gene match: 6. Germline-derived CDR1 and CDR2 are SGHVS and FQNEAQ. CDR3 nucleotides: TGTGCCAGCAGCTTAGGAACAGCGGGGGAGACAGATACGCAGTATTTT. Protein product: CASSLGTAGETDTQYF.

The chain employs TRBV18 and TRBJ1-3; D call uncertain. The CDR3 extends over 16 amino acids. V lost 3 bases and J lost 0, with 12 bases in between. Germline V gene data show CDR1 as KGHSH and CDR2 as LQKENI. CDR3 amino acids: CASSPGRTVSGNTIYF. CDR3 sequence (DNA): TGTGCCAGCTCACCGGGCAGGACTGTCTCTGGAAACACCATATATTTT.

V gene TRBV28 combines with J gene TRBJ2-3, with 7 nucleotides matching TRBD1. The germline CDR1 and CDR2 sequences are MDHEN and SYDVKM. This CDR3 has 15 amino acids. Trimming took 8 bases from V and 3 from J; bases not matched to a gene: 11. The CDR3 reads CASWVGGRGTDTQYF. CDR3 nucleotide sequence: TGTGCCAGCTGGGTTGGGGGCAGGGGGACAGATACGCAGTATTTT.

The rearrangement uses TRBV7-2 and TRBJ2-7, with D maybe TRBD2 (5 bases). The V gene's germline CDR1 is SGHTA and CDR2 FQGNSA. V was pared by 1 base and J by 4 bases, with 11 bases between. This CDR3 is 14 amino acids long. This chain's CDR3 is CASSLGVSGYEQYF. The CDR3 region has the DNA TGTGCCAGCAGCTTAGGGGTTTCGGGATACGAGCAGTACTTC.

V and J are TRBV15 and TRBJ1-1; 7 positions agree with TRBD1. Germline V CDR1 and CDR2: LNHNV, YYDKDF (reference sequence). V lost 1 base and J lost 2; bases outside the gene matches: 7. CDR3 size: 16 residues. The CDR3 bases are TGTGCCACCAGCAGAGGGGCCGGACAGGTAAACACTGAAGCTTTCTTT. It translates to CATSRGAGQVNTEAFF.

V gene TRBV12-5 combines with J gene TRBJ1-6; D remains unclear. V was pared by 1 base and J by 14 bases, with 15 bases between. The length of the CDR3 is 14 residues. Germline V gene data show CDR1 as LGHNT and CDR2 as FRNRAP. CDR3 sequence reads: CASGLATEFLALHF. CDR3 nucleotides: TGTGCTAGTGGTTTGGCAACGGAGTTCCTGGCCCTCCACTTT. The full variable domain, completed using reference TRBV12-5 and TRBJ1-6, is DARVTQTPRHKVTEMGQEVTMRCQPILGHNTVFWYRQTMMQGLELLAYFRNRAPLDDSGMPKDRFSAEMPDATLATLKIQPSEPRDSAVYFCASGLATEFLALHFGNGTRLTVT.

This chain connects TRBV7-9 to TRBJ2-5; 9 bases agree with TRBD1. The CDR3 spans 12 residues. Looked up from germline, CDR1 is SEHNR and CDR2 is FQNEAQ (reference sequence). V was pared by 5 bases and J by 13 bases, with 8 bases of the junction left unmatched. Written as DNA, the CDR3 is TGTGCCAGCAGCCACGAAGGGACAGGGCCGTACTTC. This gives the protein CASSHEGTGPYF.

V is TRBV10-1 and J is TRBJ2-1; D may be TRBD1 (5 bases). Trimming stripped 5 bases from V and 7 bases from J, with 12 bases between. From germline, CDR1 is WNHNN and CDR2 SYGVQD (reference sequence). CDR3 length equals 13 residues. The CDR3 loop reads CASSTRRGNEQFF. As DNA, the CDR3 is TGCGCCAGCAGTACCAGAAGGGGAAATGAGCAGTTCTTC.

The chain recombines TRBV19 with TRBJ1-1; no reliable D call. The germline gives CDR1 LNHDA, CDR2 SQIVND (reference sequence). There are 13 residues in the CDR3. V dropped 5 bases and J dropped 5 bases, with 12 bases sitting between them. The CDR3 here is CASSGRVGTEAFF. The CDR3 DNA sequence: TGTGCCAGTAGTGGGAGGGTAGGGACTGAAGCTTTCTTT. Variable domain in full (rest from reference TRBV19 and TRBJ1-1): DGGITQSPKYLFRKEGQNVTLSCEQNLNHDAMYWYRQDPGQGLRLIYYSQIVNDFQKGDIAEGYSVSREKKESFPLTVTSAQKNPTAFYLCASSGRVGTEAFFGQGTRLTVV.

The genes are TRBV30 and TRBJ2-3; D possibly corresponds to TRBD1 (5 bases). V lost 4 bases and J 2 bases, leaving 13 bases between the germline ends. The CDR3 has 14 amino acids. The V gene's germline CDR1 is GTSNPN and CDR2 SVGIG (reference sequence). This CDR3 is CAWTPRENTDTQYF. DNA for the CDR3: TGTGCCTGGACGCCCAGGGAAAACACAGATACGCAGTATTTT.

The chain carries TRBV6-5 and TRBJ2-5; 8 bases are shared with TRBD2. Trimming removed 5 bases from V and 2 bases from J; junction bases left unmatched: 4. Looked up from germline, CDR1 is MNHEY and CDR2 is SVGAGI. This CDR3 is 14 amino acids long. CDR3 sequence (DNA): TGTGCCAGCAGTCGAGGACTAGCACAAGAGACCCAGTACTTC. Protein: CASSRGLAQETQYF.